These 9 T cell receptor beta chains were sequenced from one sample in a study of T cells after yellow fever vaccination. TCRdb fed the 5' RACE reads into MiXCR, producing one record per CDR3 protein. This sample yields a few hundred thousand distinct CDR3 sequences, of which 6.8% are seen a single time; about a sixth belongs to the top ten. Source: PBMCs, taken 45 days after the first yellow fever vaccination. These receptors all come from a man between 18 and 29 years old who received the YFV17D yellow fever vaccine.

The sample holds a few counts of this clonotype. The rearrangement joins TRBV5-1 to TRBJ2-3; 8 bases are shared with TRBD2. In germline, CDR1 is SGHRS, CDR2 YFSETQ. V lost 5 bases to trimming and J lost 0 bases; unmatched junction nucleotides: 8. The CDR3 runs to 16 residues. The CDR3 bases are TGCGCCAGCAGTTCGGCGGGGGGTTGGAGCACAGATACGCAGTATTTT. This gives the protein CASSSAGGWSTDTQYF.

This clonotype has only a few counts. The CDR3 sequence: CASSYLGTGPQPQHF. The CDR3 DNA reads as TGTGCCAGCAGTTACCTCGGGACAGGGCCTCAGCCCCAGCATTTT. This chain uses TRBV6-2 or TRBV6-3 with TRBJ1-5, with TRBD1 matching 9 bases. J gave up 6 bases and V 2 bases, and 5 bases lay outside the gene matches. The CDR3 is 15 residues long. The germline V gene encodes CDR1 MNHEY and CDR2 SVGEGT.

This clonotype was detected many times. Germline and junction disagree at one end, which may indicate a read error. The chain uses TRBV7-9 and TRBJ2-3, with TRBD2 matching over 8 bases. Germline-derived CDR1 and CDR2 are SEHNR and FQNEAQ (reference sequence). CDR3 length equals 11 residues. CDR3 region: CASSLSGGKVF. CDR3 DNA: TGTGCCAGCAGCTTAAGCGGGGGAAAAGTCTTT.

This clonotype was counted at least ten times. This sequence joins TRBV2 and TRBJ2-7; no clear D. Germline V gene data show CDR1 as SNHLY and CDR2 as FYNNEI. V dropped 6 bases and J dropped 3 bases, with 12 bases sitting between them. This CDR3 is built from 13 residues. The CDR3 protein is CASRESNSYEQYV. In nucleotides, the CDR3 is TGTGCCAGCAGGGAGAGTAACAGCTACGAGCAGTACGTC.

J is TRBJ2-5 and V is TRBV4-3; TRBD1 agrees at 7 bases. Germline CDR1 reads LGHNA; CDR2 reads YSLEER. This CDR3 spans 15 amino acids. The ends lost 0 bases at V and 5 bases at J; junction bases unmatched: 6. CDR3 amino acids: CASSQDFRGQETQYF. The CDR3 DNA follows: TGCGCCAGCAGCCAAGATTTTAGGGGGCAGGAGACCCAGTACTTC.

This clonotype came up a few times. The V gene is TRBV15, the J gene TRBJ2-2, with D possibly being TRBD2 (7 bases). Germline CDR1 and CDR2: LNHNV and YYDKDF (reference sequence). V lost 0 bases and J 2 bases, leaving 19 bases between the germline ends. The CDR3 totals 19 residues. In DNA form, the CDR3 reads TGTGCCACCAGCAGAGAGTCGTCTTCGGGGGGCGAAAACACCGGGGAGCTGTTTTTT. It yields the protein CATSRESSSGGENTGELFF.

This clonotype was picked up a small number of times. The chain uses TRBV4-1 and TRBJ1-1; no clear D gene. With 4 bases removed from V and 4 bases from J, the gap between germline ends came to 7 bases. CDR3 length: 12 amino acids. Looked up from germline, CDR1 is MGHRA and CDR2 is YSYEKL. CDR3 nucleotide sequence: TGCGCCAGCAGCCCCTTTGGCACTGAAGCTTTCTTT. Translating gives CASSPFGTEAFF.

V and J are TRBV18 and TRBJ2-1; 9 nucleotides line up with TRBD1. The junction had 6 bases not matched to a gene; V was cut back by 1 base and J by 8 bases. CDR1 KGHSH and CDR2 LQKENI come from the germline V gene. This CDR3 is 15 amino acids long. The CDR3 sequence: CASSPRQGGSDEQFF. CDR3 bases: TGTGCCAGCTCACCACGACAGGGGGGGAGTGATGAGCAGTTCTTC.

The table lists this clonotype with a few counts. The genes are TRBV15 and TRBJ1-1; TRBD1 aligns across 8 bases. Germline V gene lookup returns CDR1 LNHNV and CDR2 YYDKDF (reference sequence). The CDR3 totals 14 residues. Trimming took 1 base from V and 7 from J; bases not matched to a gene: 5. The CDR3 region is CATSRAPDRGEAFF. DNA of the CDR3: TGTGCCACCAGCAGAGCCCCTGACAGGGGTGAAGCTTTCTTT.